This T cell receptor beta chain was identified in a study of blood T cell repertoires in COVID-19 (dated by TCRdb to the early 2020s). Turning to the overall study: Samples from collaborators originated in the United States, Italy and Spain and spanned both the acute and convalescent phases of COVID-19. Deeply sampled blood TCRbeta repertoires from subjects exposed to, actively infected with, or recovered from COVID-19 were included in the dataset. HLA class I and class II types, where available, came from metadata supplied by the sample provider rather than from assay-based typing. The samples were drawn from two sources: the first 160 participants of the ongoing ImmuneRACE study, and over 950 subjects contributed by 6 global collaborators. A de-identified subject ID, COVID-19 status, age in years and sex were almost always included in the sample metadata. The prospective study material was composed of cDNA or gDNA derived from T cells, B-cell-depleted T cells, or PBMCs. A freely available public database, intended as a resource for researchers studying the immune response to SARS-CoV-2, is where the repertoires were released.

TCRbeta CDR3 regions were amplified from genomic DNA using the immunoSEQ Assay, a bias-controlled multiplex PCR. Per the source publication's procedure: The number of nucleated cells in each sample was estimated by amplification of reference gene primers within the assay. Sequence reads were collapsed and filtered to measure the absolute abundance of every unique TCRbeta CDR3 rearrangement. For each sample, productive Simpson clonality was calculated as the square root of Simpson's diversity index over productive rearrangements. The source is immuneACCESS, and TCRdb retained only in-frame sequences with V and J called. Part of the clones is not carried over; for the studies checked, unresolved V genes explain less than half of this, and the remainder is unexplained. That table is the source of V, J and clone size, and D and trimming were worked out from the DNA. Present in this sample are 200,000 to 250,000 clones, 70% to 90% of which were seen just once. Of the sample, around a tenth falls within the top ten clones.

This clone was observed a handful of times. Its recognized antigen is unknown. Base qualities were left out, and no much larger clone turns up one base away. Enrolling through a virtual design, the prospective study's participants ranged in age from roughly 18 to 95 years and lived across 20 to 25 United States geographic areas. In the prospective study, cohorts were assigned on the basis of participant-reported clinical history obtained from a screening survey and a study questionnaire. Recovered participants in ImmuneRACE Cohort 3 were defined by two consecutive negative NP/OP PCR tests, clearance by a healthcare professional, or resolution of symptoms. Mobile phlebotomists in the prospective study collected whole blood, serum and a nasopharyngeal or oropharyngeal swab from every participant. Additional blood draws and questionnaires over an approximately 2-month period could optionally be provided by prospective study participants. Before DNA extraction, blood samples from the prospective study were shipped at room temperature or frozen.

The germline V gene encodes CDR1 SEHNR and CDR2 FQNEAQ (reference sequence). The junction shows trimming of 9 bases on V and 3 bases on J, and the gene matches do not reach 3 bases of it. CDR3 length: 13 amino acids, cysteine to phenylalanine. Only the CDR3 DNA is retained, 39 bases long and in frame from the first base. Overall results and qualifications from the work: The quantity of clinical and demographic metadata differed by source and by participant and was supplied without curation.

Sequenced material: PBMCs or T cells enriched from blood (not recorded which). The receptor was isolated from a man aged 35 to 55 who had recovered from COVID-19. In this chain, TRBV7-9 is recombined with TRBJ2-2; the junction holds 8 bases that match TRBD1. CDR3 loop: CARETGDTGELFF. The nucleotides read TGTGCCAGGGAGACAGGGGACACCGGGGAGCTGTTTTTT.